A selection of T cell receptor beta chains follows, all from one sample in a study of hypomethylating agent response in myelodysplastic syndrome. TCRdb's table, derived via immunoSEQ multiplex PCR, lists solely in-frame clones and lacks some. The repertoire includes 5,500 to 7,500 clones, almost 85% of them detected once, and about a tenth sits in the top ten. Specimen: bone marrow, collected before or after starting hypomethylating agent treatment for myelodysplastic syndrome (not recorded which). The receptor set was obtained from a human donor with myelodysplastic syndrome. Both conserved end residues are part of each CDR3. The D gene is left open where the match is weak. Expanded clones get a size class; other rows say once, few or many, or leave the size out.

V gene: TRBV18; J gene: TRBJ2-2; clone size: -; D gene: -; CDR3 protein: CASSPRESSVNTGELFF; CDR3 DNA: TGTGCCAGCTCACCACGGGAGTCCTCCGTAAACACCGGGGAGCTGTTTTTT
V gene: TRBV2; J gene: TRBJ1-5; clone size: -; D gene: -; CDR3 protein: CASSETNSNQPQHF; CDR3 DNA: TGTGCCAGCAGTGAGACGAATAGCAATCAGCCCCAGCATTTT
V gene: TRBV5-1; J gene: TRBJ2-5; clone size: -; D gene: TRBD1; CDR3 protein: CASSLTGTGGQETQYF; CDR3 DNA: TGCGCCAGCAGCTTGACCGGGACAGGGGGCCAAGAGACCCAGTACTTC
V gene: TRBV10-2; J gene: TRBJ1-5; clone size: -; D gene: -; CDR3 protein: CASSSRAGGQPQHF; CDR3 DNA: TGCGCCAGCAGTAGTAGGGCCGGGGGGCAGCCCCAGCATTTT
V gene: TRBV5-8; J gene: TRBJ2-7; clone size: -; D gene: TRBD1; CDR3 protein: CASSLTGTGASYEQYF; CDR3 DNA: TGTGCCAGCAGCTTGACCGGGACAGGGGCGAGCTACGAGCAGTACTTC
V gene: TRBV5-1; J gene: TRBJ2-2; clone size: -; D gene: -; CDR3 protein: CASSLGGDGELFF; CDR3 DNA: TGCGCCAGCAGCTTGGGCGGGGACGGGGAGCTGTTTTTT
V gene: TRBV7-8; J gene: TRBJ1-1; clone size: -; D gene: -; CDR3 protein: CASSLVGGGTEAFF; CDR3 DNA: TGTGCCAGCAGCTTAGTTGGGGGCGGCACTGAAGCTTTCTTT
V gene: TRBV19; J gene: TRBJ1-6; clone size: -; D gene: -; CDR3 protein: CASSIVMERSPLHF; CDR3 DNA: TGTGCCAGTAGTATAGTAATGGAACGATCACCCCTCCACTTT
V gene: TRBV19; J gene: TRBJ2-7; clone size: -; D gene: -; CDR3 protein: CASSTRGRSYEQYF; CDR3 DNA: TGTGCCAGTAGTACCCGGGGGCGATCCTACGAGCAGTACTTC
V gene: TRBV19; J gene: TRBJ1-2; clone size: -; D gene: -; CDR3 protein: CASSTISGTSVYGYTF; CDR3 DNA: TGTGCCAGTAGTACCATCTCCGGGACATCCGTCTATGGCTACACCTTC
V gene: TRBV6-1; J gene: TRBJ1-5; clone size: few; D gene: -; CDR3 protein: CASSDRDNQPQHF; CDR3 DNA: TGTGCCAGCAGTGACAGGGATAATCAGCCCCAGCATTTT
V gene: TRBV5-1; J gene: TRBJ2-7; clone size: -; D gene: -; CDR3 protein: CASSLTGTPYEQYF; CDR3 DNA: TGCGCCAGCAGCTTGACTGGGACCCCCTACGAGCAGTACTTC
V gene: TRBV6-5; J gene: TRBJ2-6; clone size: -; D gene: -; CDR3 protein: CASWGSGANVLTF; CDR3 DNA: TGTGCCAGCTGGGGCTCTGGGGCCAACGTCCTGACTTTC
V gene: TRBV14; J gene: TRBJ1-1; clone size: -; D gene: -; CDR3 protein: CASSQIRGNTEAFF; CDR3 DNA: TGTGCCAGCAGCCAAATCCGGGGGAACACTGAAGCTTTCTTT
V gene: TRBV11-3; J gene: TRBJ1-3; clone size: -; D gene: -; CDR3 protein: CASSVGPISGNTIYF; CDR3 DNA: TGTGCCAGCAGCGTCGGACCAATCTCCGGAAACACCATATATTTT